The clone carrying this T cell receptor (beta chain) was seen at least ten times. The authors ran a second PCR of about 7 to 11 cycles using a sample-barcoded 5' primer and a J-beta primer mix. The template-switch adaptor was a 5' adaptor with 12 random nucleotides. It tagged each cDNA molecule. TCRdb re-called the 5' RACE reads with MiXCR, one entry per CDR3 protein. The sample contains 590,000 or so distinct CDR3 sequences, 25% to 30% of which appear only once. This specimen comes from a study of blood T cells in healthy people across ages. Background on the study: There was about one barcoded beta molecule captured by template switching per two T cells.

The material sequenced was blood. This receptor was obtained from a woman at least 80 years old in good health.

CDR3 loop: CASSVAAGEGETQYF. Written as DNA, the CDR3 is TGTGCCAGCAGCGTAGCGGCGGGGGAAGGAGAGACCCAGTACTTC. V gene TRBV9 combines with J gene TRBJ2-5, with TRBD2 matching over 7 bases. The V gene end was trimmed by 0 bases and the J gene end by 4 bases; junction bases not matched to a gene: 6. Germline V lookup: CDR1 SGDLS, CDR2 YYNGEE. The CDR3 spans 15 residues.